The 19 T cell receptor beta chains below come from one sample, sequenced in a study of human thymus T cells. The repertoire was sequenced with immunoSEQ multiplex PCR; TCRdb's copy has only in-frame clones and lacks some. The table has tens of thousands of clones, about 93% seen once. Sequenced material: blood. These receptors were collected from a boy younger than two with a congenital heart defect but otherwise immunologically healthy.

The CDR3 sequence is CASSQEARLSYGYTF. CDR3 nucleotide sequence: TGTGCCAGCAGCCAAGAGGCTAGACTGTCCTATGGCTACACCTTC. V gene TRBV4-2 combines with J gene TRBJ1-2; D is undetermined. Germline V gene sequence: CDR1 LGHNA, CDR2 YNFKEQ. The CDR3 extends over 15 amino acids. V lost 0 bases, J lost 4 bases, and 12 bases lay in between.

This clone occurred once. The chain combines TRBV2 with TRBJ2-5; 10 positions agree with TRBD2. The germline V gene encodes CDR1 SNHLY and CDR2 FYNNEI. The V segment lost 2 bases and the J segment 2 bases; nucleotides outside the gene matches: 11. This CDR3 contains 18 residues. The CDR3 nucleotides read TGTGCCAGCAGTGAATCGGTAGCGGGGGGCTTCAAACAAGAGACCCAGTACTTC. Protein sequence: CASSESVAGGFKQETQYF.

The chain joins TRBV19 to TRBJ2-7; 9 positions match TRBD2. The ends lost 1 base at V and 2 bases at J; junction bases unmatched: 0. This CDR3 comprises 14 residues. Germline V gives CDR1 LNHDA, CDR2 SQIVND (reference sequence). CDR3 loop: CASSIGLAAYEQYF. DNA of the CDR3: TGTGCCAGTAGTATAGGACTAGCGGCCTACGAGCAGTACTTC.

The rearrangement joins TRBV5-1 to TRBJ1-2; TRBD1 matches at 8 bases. The V segment lost 4 bases and the J segment 7 bases; nucleotides outside the gene matches: 6. The germline V gene encodes CDR1 SGHRS and CDR2 YFSETQ. The CDR3 is made up of 13 amino acids. Here the CDR3 reads CASSPDREGGYTF. The CDR3 DNA is TGCGCCAGCAGCCCGGACAGGGAGGGTGGCTACACCTTC.

The rearrangement uses TRBV6-4 and TRBJ1-5, with D possibly being TRBD1 (5 bases). Germline V lookup: CDR1 MRHNA, CDR2 SNTAGT. The V and J ends lost 5 bases and 7 bases respectively, with 15 bases between them. The CDR3 consists of 14 residues. CDR3 loop: CASSPSPQGQPQHF. CDR3 sequence (DNA): TGTGCCAGCAGTCCCTCCCCTCAGGGCCAGCCCCAGCATTTT.

In this sample, this clone turned up once. V is TRBV7-7 and J is TRBJ2-5; 11 nucleotides match TRBD2. Germline assignment: CDR1 SSHAT and CDR2 FNYEAQ (reference sequence). V shed 1 base and J 1 base; nucleotides not matched to a gene: 2. The length of the CDR3 is 16 residues. The CDR3 loop reads CASSLGLAGGQETQYF. The CDR3 nucleotides read TGTGCCAGCAGCTTAGGGCTAGCGGGGGGCCAAGAGACCCAGTACTTC.

The chain joins TRBV7-9 to TRBJ1-2; D is uncertain. This CDR3 contains 13 residues. Germline assignment: CDR1 SEHNR and CDR2 FQNEAQ (reference sequence). V was cut by 1 base and J by 4 bases, with 7 bases left in between. The CDR3 region has the DNA TGTGCCAGCAGCTTAGAGACATCCTATGGCTACACCTTC. Translating gives CASSLETSYGYTF.

The chain combines TRBV25-1 with TRBJ2-5, with D uncertain. Germline CDR1 and CDR2: MGHDK and SYGVNS. CDR3 length equals 13 residues. Trimming removed 4 bases at V and 2 bases at J, with 8 bases between. The CDR3 sequence: CASSVPGQETQYF. The CDR3 DNA follows: TGTGCCAGCAGTGTCCCAGGACAAGAGACCCAGTACTTC. The entire variable domain, with the rest obtained from reference TRBV25-1 and TRBJ2-5, is as follows: EADIYQTPRYLVIGTGKKITLECSQTMGHDKMYWYQQDPGMELHLIHYSYGVNSTEKGDLSSESTVSRIRTEHFPLTLESARPSHTSQYLCASSVPGQETQYFGPGTRLLVL.

The chain is built from TRBV5-1 and TRBJ1-1; D is undetermined. With 4 bases removed from V and 1 base from J, the gap between germline ends came to 2 bases. This CDR3 contains 11 residues. The V gene's germline CDR1 is SGHRS and CDR2 YFSETQ. The chain's CDR3 is CASSKNTEAFF. In DNA form, the CDR3 reads TGCGCCAGCAGCAAGAACACTGAAGCTTTCTTT.

This chain connects TRBV4-1 to TRBJ2-3; no clear D gene. The germline V gene encodes CDR1 MGHRA and CDR2 YSYEKL. Trimming pared 1 base from V and 6 bases from J, leaving 5 bases between. This CDR3 comprises 12 residues. CDR3 amino acids: CASSQGHDTQYF. In nucleotides, the CDR3 is TGCGCCAGCAGCCAAGGGCACGATACGCAGTATTTT.

This rearrangement joins TRBV4-1 to TRBJ2-1, with 7 bases lining up with TRBD1. Germline V lookup: CDR1 MGHRA, CDR2 YSYEKL. The CDR3 has 15 residues. The V and J ends lost 4 bases and 7 bases, in that order; junction bases with no gene match: 10. CDR3 nucleotides: TGCGCCAGCAGCCGACCGGGACAGAAAAAAAATGAGCAGTTCTTC. This encodes CASSRPGQKKNEQFF.

This chain uses TRBV28 with TRBJ1-2; no definite D call. CDR3 length equals 14 residues. Germline CDR1 is MDHEN and CDR2 is SYDVKM. Trimming shortened V by 3 bases and J by 6 bases, and 14 bases separated the two germline ends. CDR3 nucleotide sequence: TGTGCCAGCAGTTTGAGGCGGGAATACGATGGCTACACCTTC. It codes for CASSLRREYDGYTF.

The chain carries TRBV11-3 and TRBJ2-7, with D tentatively TRBD2 (5 bases). This CDR3 region has 14 residues. Germline V gene sequence: CDR1 SGHNT, CDR2 YENEEA. Trimming took off 5 bases at V and 0 bases at J, with 11 bases between the two ends. CDR3 nucleotide sequence: TGTGCCAGCAGCCTTCGGACTGACTCCTACGAGCAGTACTTC. It translates to CASSLRTDSYEQYF.

V and J are TRBV10-3 and TRBJ2-7; 7 positions match TRBD1. This CDR3 region has 13 residues. Germline CDR1 ENHRY, CDR2 SYGVKD. V lost 6 bases to trimming and J lost 7 bases; unmatched junction nucleotides: 9. The CDR3 nucleotides read TGTGCCATCAGCCGCAGGACAGGAGAGGAGCAGTACTTC. It yields the protein CAISRRTGEEQYF.

This clone was counted a few times. The chain links TRBV7-9 to TRBJ1-1; D is uncertain. Trimming left V 5 bases short and J 6 bases short, with 10 bases between. In germline, CDR1 is SEHNR, CDR2 FQNEAQ (reference sequence). CDR3 length: 12 amino acids. Written as DNA, the CDR3 is TGTGCCAGCAGCCGGCCGGGAGCTGAAGCTTTCTTT. It encodes CASSRPGAEAFF.

This chain links TRBV2 with TRBJ2-1, with TRBD2 matching over 10 bases. The V gene's germline CDR1 is SNHLY and CDR2 FYNNEI. The CDR3 is 14 amino acids. V lost 4 bases, J lost 10 bases, and 7 bases stayed unmatched. CDR3 loop: CASSGEAGGQEQFF. In nucleotides, the CDR3 is TGTGCCAGCAGTGGGGAAGCGGGGGGGCAGGAGCAGTTCTTC.

The V and J genes are TRBV14 and TRBJ2-4; D may match TRBD1 or TRBD2 (7 bases each). The CDR3 loop spans 13 amino acids. The V end lost 6 bases, the J end lost 7 bases, and 13 bases lay between the germline ends. Germline-derived CDR1 and CDR2 are SGHDN and FVKESK. CDR3 coding DNA: TGTGCCAGCAGGCGTCAGGGGGGGAACATTCAGTACTTC. Translating it yields CASRRQGGNIQYF.

The rearrangement joins TRBV7-9 to TRBJ2-3, with a possible D match to TRBD2 (5 bases). The CDR3 has 14 amino acids. Germline CDR1 SEHNR, CDR2 FQNEAQ (reference sequence). V was pared by 6 bases and J by 6 bases, with 16 bases between. CDR3 loop: CASRSDFYTDTQYF. CDR3 coding DNA: TGTGCCAGCAGGTCGGACTTCTACACCGATACGCAGTATTTT.

This clone was detected once. This chain uses TRBV19 with TRBJ1-6; no clear D. Looked up from germline, CDR1 is LNHDA and CDR2 is SQIVND (reference sequence). V was trimmed by 5 bases and J by 0 bases, leaving 11 bases between them. The CDR3 is made up of 16 amino acids. This CDR3 is CASSLIPSSYNSPLHF. For the CDR3, the DNA is TGTGCCAGTAGTCTCATCCCCAGCTCCTATAATTCACCCCTCCACTTT.